The clone carrying this T cell receptor beta chain was counted between two and nine times. Its antigen is unknown. The source of the sample is a study of T-cell reconstitution after alpha-beta-depleted transplantation in children. Overall study results and limits: Newly produced T cells mostly accounted for T-cell counts and diversity one year post-transplant. Reportedly, roughly two months post-transplant, alpha-beta T cells arose from several hundred expanded graft clones. For some patients, TCRbeta diversity was high at day 60 because of recipient T cells and thymic progenitors that survived.

Library preparation (for TCRbeta) was performed with unique molecular identifiers. Each CDR3 protein is one row after TCRdb ran MiXCR on the PCR reads. The data show about 490,000 distinct CDR3 sequences, with about 10% seen just once and around 2% held by the top ten. Looked up from germline, CDR1 is SNHLY and CDR2 is FYNNEI. V dropped 6 bases and J dropped 0; count of bases not matched to a gene: 10. This CDR3 contains 18 residues. The source of this sequence is a child under 10 years old with inherited bone marrow failure, due to receive a stem cell transplant. The chain joins TRBV2 to TRBJ2-1, with TRBD2 matching 11 bases. The sample in question was PBMCs, obtained before TCRalphabeta/CD19-depleted stem cell transplant. CDR3 nucleotides: TGTGCCAGCAGGACGGCGACTAGCGGGGAAGACTCCTACAATGAGCAGTTCTTC. Protein product: CASRTATSGEDSYNEQFF.